Sequencing of this T cell receptor (beta chain) was carried out in a study of cytomegalovirus exposure and HLA in healthy donors. V was pared by 1 base and J by 1 base, with 7 bases between. Germline CDR1 SQVTM, CDR2 ANQGSEA. The CDR3 extends over 14 amino acids. Profiling relied on immunoSEQ multiplex PCR, and the TCRdb table lists in-frame clones only, not all of them. The profile covers some 85,000 clones, with around 96% appearing a single time and 1.3% taken by the ten largest. The V call is TRBV29-1, the J call TRBJ2-2; D is uncertain. This sequence was found in a woman in her late teens or twenties in good health and CMV-seronegative. Input material: PBMCs. CDR3 sequence (DNA): TGCAGCGTTGAAGGCGCAGGGAACACCGGGGAGCTGTTTTTT. It specifies CSVEGAGNTGELFF.